These 29 T cell receptor beta chains originate from one sample sequenced in a study of shared clonotypes between healthy human individuals. Naive CD8 cells, CD45RO-negative and positively selected for CCR7, excluded terminally differentiated effector memory CD45RA+ cells. Profiling relied on immunoSEQ multiplex PCR, and the TCRdb table lists in-frame clones only, not all of them. The sample records approximately 2,200,000 clones, 85% to 95% being singletons. Sequenced material: naive CD8+ T cells from PBMCs. The receptors shown here come from a man aged 18 to 29 in good health. Some clones in this sample may be carry-over from other donors' samples.

The chain recombines TRBV7-8 with TRBJ2-7; perhaps TRBD2 as D (5 bases). The CDR3 is 15 amino acids. Germline CDR1 and CDR2: SGHVS and FQNEAQ. V was trimmed by 2 bases and J by 6 bases, leaving 17 bases between them. CDR3 nucleotide sequence: TGTGCCAGCAGCTTATTAGCGCGCCCAGCGATCGAGCAGTACTTC. The encoded protein is CASSLLARPAIEQYF.

This chain uses TRBV7-2 with TRBJ2-7, with D possibly TRBD1 on 6 matching bases. The CDR3 runs to 16 residues. The germline V gene has CDR1 SGHTA and CDR2 FQGNSA. Between the trimmed V and J ends, which lost 5 bases and 3 bases, there was a span of 20 bases. CDR3 region: CASSQVTGTSFYEQYF. As DNA, the CDR3 is TGTGCCAGCAGCCAAGTTACCGGGACATCCTTCTACGAGCAGTACTTC.

The J gene is TRBJ2-7, the V gene TRBV28, with 10 nucleotides matching TRBD2. The CDR3 extends over 13 amino acids. Unmatched junction bases numbered 7, after V lost 8 bases and J lost 6 bases. Germline V gives CDR1 MDHEN, CDR2 SYDVKM. CDR3 sequence: CASELAGFGEQYF. The CDR3 DNA reads TGTGCCAGCGAACTAGCGGGATTCGGCGAGCAGTACTTC.

This clone showed up just once. This chain joins TRBV4-1 and TRBJ2-2; D is ambiguous. Deletions cut 3 bases from V and 4 bases from J, with 9 bases between. CDR3 size: 14 residues. CDR1 is MGHRA, CDR2 YSYEKL, per germline. This chain's CDR3 is CASSQETRTGELFF. In DNA form, the CDR3 reads TGCGCCAGCAGCCAGGAAACACGCACCGGGGAGCTGTTTTTT.

The J gene is TRBJ1-1, the V gene TRBV5-1; D perhaps matches TRBD1 (5 bases). V dropped 8 bases and J dropped 5 bases, with 19 bases sitting between them. The CDR3 is 14 amino acids. CDR1 and CDR2 from the germline V gene are SGHRS and YFSETQ. In DNA, the CDR3 is TGCGCCAGTGTTCAATGGACTGGGGGGACTGAAGCTTTCTTT. It is translated as CASVQWTGGTEAFF.

This chain links TRBV4-3 with TRBJ2-1; 9 bases are a match to TRBD2. Per the germline V gene, CDR1 is LGHNA and CDR2 is YSLEER. The CDR3 length is 17 residues. Trimming took 0 bases from V and 6 from J; bases not matched to a gene: 9. The CDR3 DNA reads TGCGCCAGCAGCCAAGATGACTCGCGGGAGGGCCTCAATGAGCAGTTCTTC. Protein product: CASSQDDSREGLNEQFF.

The chain joins TRBV4-1 to TRBJ2-3; 8 bases are shared with TRBD1. The germline gives CDR1 MGHRA, CDR2 YSYEKL. The CDR3 sequence is 18 residues long. V dropped 4 bases and J dropped 4; count of bases not matched to a gene: 16. CDR3 sequence reads: CASSPFGTGPPAADTQYF. Here the CDR3 DNA reads TGCGCCAGCAGCCCTTTTGGGACAGGTCCCCCCGCCGCAGATACGCAGTATTTT.

V and J are TRBV19 and TRBJ1-3; D call uncertain. Germline V gene data show CDR1 as LNHDA and CDR2 as SQIVND (reference sequence). There are 15 residues in the CDR3. The V gene lost 5 bases and the J gene lost 2 bases, with 13 bases spanning the gap. The CDR3: CASSLGRSPGNTIYF. CDR3 nucleotides: TGTGCCAGTAGTCTGGGCAGGTCCCCTGGAAACACCATATATTTT.

Of note for this clone: Germline and junction disagree at one end, which may indicate a read error. The chain uses TRBV7-2 and TRBJ2-1; D is tentatively TRBD1 or TRBD2 (5 bases each). Germline CDR1 SGHTA, CDR2 FQGNSA. The CDR3 has 13 residues. Here the CDR3 reads CASSTQPGPMMVF. Here the CDR3 DNA reads TGTGCCAGCAGCACTCAGCCGGGACCTATGATGGTCTTC.

The chain employs TRBV28 and TRBJ1-3; D gene uncertain. Trimming took off 6 bases at V and 3 bases at J, with 6 bases between the two ends. Germline CDR1 is MDHEN and CDR2 is SYDVKM. This CDR3 comprises 12 residues. The CDR3 spells CASRDLGNTIYF. CDR3 DNA: TGTGCCAGCAGGGACCTTGGAAACACCATATATTTT.

This clone has a single count. The chain has TRBV19 and TRBJ2-7; TRBD1 agrees at 10 bases. CDR1 and CDR2 (germline): LNHDA, SQIVND (reference sequence). Trimming at V came to 6 bases and at J to 6 bases, leaving 11 bases not matched to a gene. The CDR3 is made up of 15 amino acids. CDR3 coding DNA: TGTGCCAGTAGAACGACAGGGGGCAATAACGGCGAGCAGTACTTC. This codes for CASRTTGGNNGEQYF.

The chain recombines TRBV9 with TRBJ2-5; 8 bases are shared with TRBD1. Germline loops: CDR1 SGDLS, CDR2 YYNGEE. CDR3 length: 17 residues. The trim removed 3 bases at V and 2 bases at J, leaving 12 bases unmatched. The chain's CDR3 is CASSGRTGRGAQETQYF. DNA for the CDR3: TGTGCCAGCAGCGGAAGGACAGGGCGCGGGGCTCAAGAGACCCAGTACTTC.

Concerning this clone itself: Other DNA sequences from this sample encode an identical CDR3 as well. The chain joins TRBV7-9 to TRBJ2-7; D is unclear. The germline gives CDR1 SEHNR, CDR2 FQNEAQ (reference sequence). V lost 0 bases and J 3 bases, leaving 3 bases between the germline ends. CDR3 length: 12 residues. Written as DNA, the CDR3 is TGTGCCAGCAGCTTAGCTGTCTACGAGCAGTACTTC. This sequence encodes CASSLAVYEQYF.

This sequence joins TRBV18 and TRBJ2-5, with 7 positions matching TRBD2. The CDR3 is 16 amino acids. Germline V CDR1 and CDR2: KGHSH, LQKENI. V lost 3 bases, J lost 2 bases, and 9 bases stayed unmatched. In nucleotides, the CDR3 is TGTGCCAGCTCACCGTGGGAGCGGGGACTTCAAGAGACCCAGTACTTC. Translated: CASSPWERGLQETQYF.

This clone was seen only once. V gene TRBV9 combines with J gene TRBJ2-7; D perhaps matches TRBD1 (6 bases). Trimming took 1 base from V and 3 from J, leaving 11 bases between them. Germline-derived CDR1 and CDR2 are SGDLS and YYNGEE. The CDR3 totals 14 residues. CDR3 DNA: TGTGCCAGCAGCGTAAGACAGGACCGCTACGAGCAGTACTTC. Amino acids: CASSVRQDRYEQYF.

This chain links TRBV27 with TRBJ1-2; TRBD1 matches 9 bases. Germline assignment: CDR1 MNHEY and CDR2 SMNVEV (reference sequence). V shed 7 bases, J shed 1 base, and the junction held 7 bases outside the gene matches. The CDR3 is 15 amino acids. For the CDR3, the DNA is TGTGCCAGCACCCGGACAGGGGAGGTTAACTATGGCTACACCTTC. Translation: CASTRTGEVNYGYTF.

The V gene is TRBV7-9, the J gene TRBJ1-2; D not resolved. The CDR3 totals 11 residues. V gave up 5 bases and J gave up 5 bases, with 6 bases separating them. Germline CDR1 is SEHNR and CDR2 is FQNEAQ (reference sequence). The CDR3 DNA follows: TGTGCCAGCAGCCCAATATATGGCTACACCTTC. Translation gives CASSPIYGYTF.

J is TRBJ2-7 and V is TRBV27; D gene unclear. The V end was cut by 6 bases, the J end by 2 bases, with 17 bases between. Germline V gene lookup returns CDR1 MNHEY and CDR2 SMNVEV (reference sequence). This CDR3 spans 15 amino acids. DNA for the CDR3: TGTGCCAGCAGAGCTATCGGTACTGGAACCTACGAGCAGTACTTC. Translating gives CASRAIGTGTYEQYF.

The CDR3 loop reads CASSYSMVERTYEQYF. The CDR3 nucleotides are TGTGCCAGCAGTTACTCGATGGTCGAGCGGACCTACGAGCAGTACTTC. The rearrangement uses TRBV6-5 and TRBJ2-7; D possibly corresponds to TRBD2 (5 bases). The germline CDR1 and CDR2 sequences are MNHEY and SVGAGI. This CDR3 contains 16 residues. V was shortened by 0 bases and J by 2 bases, with 14 bases between the two germline ends.

V usage is TRBV27 and J usage is TRBJ2-1; TRBD1 is a possible D gene (5 bases). In germline, CDR1 is MNHEY, CDR2 SMNVEV (reference sequence). V lost 7 bases and J 3 bases, leaving 10 bases between the germline ends. There are 13 residues in the CDR3. CDR3 in amino acids: CASTQGNYNEQFF. CDR3 coding DNA: TGTGCCAGCACCCAGGGAAACTACAATGAGCAGTTCTTC.

The J gene is TRBJ2-7, the V gene TRBV18, with D perhaps TRBD1 (7 bases). This CDR3 is built from 15 residues. Trimming took off 3 bases at V and 1 base at J, with 13 bases between the two ends. From germline, CDR1 is KGHSH and CDR2 LQKENI. The CDR3 sequence: CASSPAGQPSYEQYF. Written as DNA, the CDR3 is TGTGCCAGCTCACCGGCGGGACAGCCTTCCTACGAGCAGTACTTC.

To note about this clone: Mismatch with germline at one junction end may stem from a read error. The gene calls are TRBV7-2 and TRBJ1-1, with 7 positions matching TRBD1. This CDR3 has 15 residues. The germline V gene has CDR1 SGHTA and CDR2 FQGNSA. The CDR3: CASSWNRGKGLEGFF. CDR3 DNA: TGTGCCAGCAGCTGGAACAGGGGCAAAGGCCTTGAAGGTTTCTTT.

The chain is built from TRBV9 and TRBJ2-3, with unresolved D. This CDR3 has 14 residues. With 4 bases removed from V and 0 bases from J, the gap between germline ends came to 9 bases. Looked up from germline, CDR1 is SGDLS and CDR2 is YYNGEE. The CDR3: CASSPPESTDTQYF. The CDR3 region has the DNA TGTGCCAGCAGCCCCCCCGAGAGCACAGATACGCAGTATTTT. Drawing the rest from reference TRBV9 and TRBJ2-3, the complete variable domain is DSGVTQTPKHLITATGQRVTLRCSPRSGDLSVYWYQQSLDQGLQFLIQYYNGEERAKGNILERFSAQQFPDLHSELNLSSLELGDSALYFCASSPPESTDTQYFGPGTRLTVL.

CDR3 sequence reads: CASSKGLPYEQYF. The CDR3 nucleotides are TGTGCCAGCAGCAAGGGACTTCCCTACGAGCAGTACTTC. The chain has TRBV5-4 and TRBJ2-7, with a weak D call TRBD2 (6 bases). The CDR3 runs 13 residues. Germline V gene lookup returns CDR1 SGHNT and CDR2 YYREEE (reference sequence). V shed 4 bases and J shed 2 bases, with 10 bases lying between them.

The chain is built from TRBV27 and TRBJ2-1; 9 nucleotides line up with TRBD2. CDR3 size: 16 residues. Trimming removed 2 bases from V and 8 bases from J; junction bases left unmatched: 10. Germline lookup yields CDR1 MNHEY and CDR2 SMNVEV (reference sequence). CDR3 loop: CASSLIFLAGSYEQFF. The CDR3 region has the DNA TGTGCCAGCAGTTTAATTTTCCTAGCGGGGTCATATGAGCAGTTCTTC.

The chain links TRBV27 to TRBJ2-7; TRBD2 matches at 12 bases. The CDR3 contains 15 residues. The J segment lost 2 bases and the V segment lost 8 bases, leaving 7 bases of the junction unmatched. CDR1 is MNHEY and CDR2 is SMNVEV in the germline V gene (reference sequence). CDR3 in amino acids: CASGPGLAGPYEQYF. CDR3 sequence (DNA): TGTGCCAGCGGACCCGGACTAGCGGGACCCTACGAGCAGTACTTC.

A word on this clone: Distinct nucleotide sequences in the sample also encode this CDR3. The V gene is TRBV7-9, the J gene TRBJ2-7; no reliable D call. CDR3 size: 11 residues. V lost 5 bases, J lost 1 base, and 3 bases lay in between. CDR1 and CDR2 from the germline V gene are SEHNR and FQNEAQ (reference sequence). Written as DNA, the CDR3 is TGTGCCAGCAGCCATTCCTACGAGCAGTACTTC. Translating it yields CASSHSYEQYF. The full variable domain, its missing parts supplied by reference TRBV7-9 and TRBJ2-7, is DTGVSQNPRHKITKRGQNVTFRCDPISEHNRLYWYRQTLGQGPEFLTYFQNEAQLEKSRLLSDRFSAERPKGSFSTLEIQRTEQGDSAMYLCASSHSYEQYFGPGTRLTVT.

This clone has only a few counts. The rearrangement joins TRBV7-6 to TRBJ2-2; 11 bases align to TRBD2. Germline V gives CDR1 SGHVS, CDR2 FNYEAQ. The trim removed 8 bases at V and 5 bases at J, leaving 10 bases unmatched. This CDR3 region has 16 residues. The CDR3 DNA is TGTGCCAGCTCCGAGACTAGCGGGATTGTAACCGGGGAGCTGTTTTTT. It is translated as CASSETSGIVTGELFF.

The genes are TRBV19 and TRBJ1-1; tentative D call: TRBD1 (5 bases). Germline-derived CDR1 and CDR2 are LNHDA and SQIVND (reference sequence). Trimming took off 7 bases at V and 4 bases at J, with 10 bases between the two ends. This CDR3 region has 12 residues. The CDR3 DNA reads as TGTGCCAGTACCCTCCAGGGCACTGAAGCTTTCTTT. Protein: CASTLQGTEAFF.